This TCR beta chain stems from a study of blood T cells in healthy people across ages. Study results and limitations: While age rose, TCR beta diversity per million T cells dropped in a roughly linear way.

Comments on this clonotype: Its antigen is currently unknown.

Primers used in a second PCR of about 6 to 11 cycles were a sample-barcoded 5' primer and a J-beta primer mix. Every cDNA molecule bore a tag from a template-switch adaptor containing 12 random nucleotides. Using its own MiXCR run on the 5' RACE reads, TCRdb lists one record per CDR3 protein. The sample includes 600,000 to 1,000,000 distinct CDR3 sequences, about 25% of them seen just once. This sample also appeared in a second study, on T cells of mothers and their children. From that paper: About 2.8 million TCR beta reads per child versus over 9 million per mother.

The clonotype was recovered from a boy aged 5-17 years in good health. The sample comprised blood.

CDR3 DNA sequence: TGCGCCAGTCCCCTTTTTCTACTTAGGTGGGGTTGCACCTACGAGCAGTACTTC. Translating gives CASPLFLLRWGCTYEQYF. This chain joins TRBV4-1 and TRBJ2-5; D not resolved. Matching the DNA end better, TRBJ2-7 makes the J call doubtful. This CDR3 is built from 18 residues. Germline lookup yields CDR1 MGHRA and CDR2 YSYEKL.